This TCR beta chain was sequenced in a study of T cell repertoires in cytomegalovirus infection. About the research overall: Indications of both CMV infection and matching HLA type were provided by public TCR beta signatures.

V lost 0 bases, J lost 12 bases, and 11 bases lay in between. CDR1 and CDR2 (germline): ENHRY, SYGVKD. This CDR3 is built from 12 residues. The study, taken as a whole, reports: The study identified carriers of CMV plus the relevant HLA from cumulative public TCR beta family frequency. CMV-specific HLA-C-restricted TCR beta clonotypes dominated the ex vivo response.

At least ten counts were recorded for this clonotype. Its antigen remains unidentified. TCRdb reanalysed the reads using MiXCR and keeps one entry per CDR3 protein. The sample consists of around 100,000 distinct CDR3 sequences, 16% of them appearing once. The origin of this receptor is a human donor in good health (CMV status not recorded). Some clones in this sample may be carry-over from other donors' samples. The J gene is TRBJ1-1, the V gene TRBV10-3, with D perhaps TRBD1 (5 bases). Sequencing used PBMCs. This chain's CDR3 is CAISESTGETFF. The CDR3 nucleotides read TGTGCCATCAGTGAGTCGACGGGGGAGACTTTCTTT.